The 6 T cell receptor beta chains in this list originate from one sample, sequenced in a study of blood T cell dynamics during melanoma immunotherapy. Only in-frame clones appear in the TCRdb table, and some are missing; sequencing was by immunoSEQ multiplex PCR. The sample yields about 4,800 clones, around nine tenths seen once. Time point meaning: week 3, after first cycle of checkpoint inhibitor. The specimen comprised blood, sampled from a patient treated with checkpoint blockade. The receptors were gathered from a human donor with melanoma.

V is TRBV5-8 and J is TRBJ1-5; D uncertain. Germline CDR1 is SGHTS and CDR2 is YDEGEE. The CDR3 totals 13 residues. The ends were cut back, 4 bases at V and 3 bases at J, with 8 bases in the middle. The DNA for the CDR3 is TGTGCCAGCAGCCCCAATTTCAATCAGCCCCAGCATTTT. Its protein is CASSPNFNQPQHF.

This clone was detected only a few times. The V gene is TRBV4-1, the J gene TRBJ1-5, with no clear D. V was trimmed by 3 bases and J by 1 base, leaving 10 bases between them. Germline V gene lookup returns CDR1 MGHRA and CDR2 YSYEKL. There are 15 residues in the CDR3. CDR3 protein: CASSQFVGSNQPQHF. The CDR3 DNA reads as TGCGCCAGCAGCCAGTTTGTGGGGAGCAATCAGCCCCAGCATTTT.

The chain couples TRBV4-1 to TRBJ1-5; D is perhaps TRBD1 (6 bases). The germline gives CDR1 MGHRA, CDR2 YSYEKL. Trimming took 4 bases from V and 0 from J, leaving 13 bases between them. The CDR3 loop spans 16 amino acids. In nucleotides, the CDR3 is TGCGCCAGCAGCCGGTCAGGGGCAGATAGCAATCAGCCCCAGCATTTT. Amino acid sequence: CASSRSGADSNQPQHF.

J is TRBJ2-1 and V is TRBV7-9; no reliable D call. Germline V gives CDR1 SEHNR, CDR2 FQNEAQ (reference sequence). CDR3 size: 13 residues. Trimming stripped 3 bases from V and 8 bases from J, with 11 bases between. The CDR3 region has the DNA TGTGCCAGCAGCTTCTCGTTCGACGATGAGCAGTTCTTC. Amino acid sequence: CASSFSFDDEQFF. The full variable domain, its missing parts supplied by reference TRBV7-9 and TRBJ2-1, is DTGVSQNPRHKITKRGQNVTFRCDPISEHNRLYWYRQTLGQGPEFLTYFQNEAQLEKSRLLSDRFSAERPKGSFSTLEIQRTEQGDSAMYLCASSFSFDDEQFFGPGTRLTVL.

V gene TRBV5-1 combines with J gene TRBJ2-5; the D gene is possibly TRBD2 (6 bases). CDR1 is SGHRS and CDR2 is YFSETQ in the germline V gene. The CDR3 length is 15 residues. Trimming took off 0 bases at V and 4 bases at J, with 13 bases between the two ends. The CDR3 protein is CASSLAGYGGETQYF. The CDR3 coding sequence is TGCGCCAGCAGCTTGGCCGGGTACGGGGGAGAGACCCAGTACTTC.

The chain uses TRBV7-2 and TRBJ1-1; D perhaps matches TRBD1 (5 bases). CDR1 SGHTA and CDR2 FQGNSA come from the germline V gene. CDR3 length: 16 residues. Trimming left V 2 bases short and J 0 bases short, with 13 bases between. The CDR3 loop reads CASSLKIGAMNTEAFF. CDR3 in DNA: TGTGCCAGCAGCTTAAAGATCGGGGCCATGAACACTGAAGCTTTCTTT.